This TCR beta chain was recovered during a study of cytomegalovirus exposure and HLA in healthy donors. Assay used: immunoSEQ multiplex PCR; TCRdb lists only in-frame clones, some missing. The sample records 220,000 or so clones, around 86% being singletons. This clone was observed a single time. The CDR3 is 16 amino acids. Germline-derived CDR1 and CDR2 are LNHDA and SQIVND (reference sequence). J was trimmed by 6 bases and V by 6 bases; bases with no gene match: 12. J is TRBJ2-1 and V is TRBV19, with 9 bases fitting TRBD2. The TCR comes from a young woman in good health and CMV-seropositive. The sequenced sample was PBMCs. The CDR3 DNA reads TGTGCCAGTAGCCAAGGGGGCGGGAGGGCCTTCAATGAGCAGTTCTTC. It translates to CASSQGGGRAFNEQFF. Variable domain in full (rest from reference TRBV19 and TRBJ2-1): DGGITQSPKYLFRKEGQNVTLSCEQNLNHDAMYWYRQDPGQGLRLIYYSQIVNDFQKGDIAEGYSVSREKKESFPLTVTSAQKNPTAFYLCASSQGGGRAFNEQFFGPGTRLTVL.